This T cell receptor beta chain was recovered during a study of T cell responses to AZD1222 COVID-19 vaccine. At the level of the study: Second-dose recipients at about 4 or about 12 weeks were treated as one pooled group.

Clones were sequenced by immunoSEQ multiplex PCR, and TCRdb holds only the in-frame ones, with some missing. Of 100,000 to 150,000 clones in the sample, 90% are singletons; the top ten hold about 7%. Trimming shortened V by 2 bases and J by 7 bases, and 17 bases separated the two germline ends. The CDR3 extends over 15 amino acids. CDR1 and CDR2 from the germline V gene are MNHEY and SVGEGT. As to this clone: Its antigen remains unknown.

Study-level results: Repertoire sampling occurred only after the peak T cell response. Clonal diversity may have been underestimated, and the donors were mostly white British, with more females than males.

The sequence was obtained from an adult in good health. This material consisted of peripheral blood, taken on day 0 of AZD1222 vaccination. The chain is built from TRBV6-2 or TRBV6-3 and TRBJ1-2; D remains ambiguous. This CDR3 reads CASSYGDILPLGYTF. CDR3 bases: TGTGCCAGCAGTTACGGCGACATCCTGCCTCTTGGCTACACCTTC.